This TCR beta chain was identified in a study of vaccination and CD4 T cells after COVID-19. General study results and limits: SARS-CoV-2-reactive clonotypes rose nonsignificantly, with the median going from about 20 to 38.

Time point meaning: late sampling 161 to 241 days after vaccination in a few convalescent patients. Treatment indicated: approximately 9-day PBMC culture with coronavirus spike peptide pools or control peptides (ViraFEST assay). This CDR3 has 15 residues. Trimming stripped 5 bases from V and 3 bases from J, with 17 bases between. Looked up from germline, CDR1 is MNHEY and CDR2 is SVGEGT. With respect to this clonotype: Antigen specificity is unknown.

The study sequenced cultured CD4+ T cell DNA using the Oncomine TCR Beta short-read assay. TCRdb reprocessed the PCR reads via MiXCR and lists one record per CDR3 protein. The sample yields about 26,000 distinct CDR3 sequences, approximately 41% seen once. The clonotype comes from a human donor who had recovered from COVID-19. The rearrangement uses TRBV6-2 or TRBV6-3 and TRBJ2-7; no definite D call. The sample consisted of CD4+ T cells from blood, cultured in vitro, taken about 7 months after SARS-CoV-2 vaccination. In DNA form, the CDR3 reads TGTGCCAGCAGTAGGTCGGGCGGTATTAACTACGAGCAGTACTTC. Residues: CASSRSGGINYEQYF.